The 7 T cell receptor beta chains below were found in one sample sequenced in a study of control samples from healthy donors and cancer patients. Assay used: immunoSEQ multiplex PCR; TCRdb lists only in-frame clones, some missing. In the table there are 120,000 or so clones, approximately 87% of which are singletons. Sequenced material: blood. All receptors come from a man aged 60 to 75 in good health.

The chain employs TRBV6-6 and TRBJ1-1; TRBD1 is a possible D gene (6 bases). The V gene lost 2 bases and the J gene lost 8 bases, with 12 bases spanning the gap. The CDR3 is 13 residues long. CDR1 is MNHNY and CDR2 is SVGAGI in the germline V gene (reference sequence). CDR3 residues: CASSYVTGSEAFF. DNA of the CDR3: TGTGCCAGCAGTTACGTGACAGGTTCCGAAGCTTTCTTT.

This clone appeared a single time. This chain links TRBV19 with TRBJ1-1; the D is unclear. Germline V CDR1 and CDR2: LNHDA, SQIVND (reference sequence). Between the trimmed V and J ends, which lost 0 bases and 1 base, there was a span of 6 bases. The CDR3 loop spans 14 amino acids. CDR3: CASSIDGRNTEAFF. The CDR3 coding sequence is TGTGCCAGTAGTATAGATGGTAGGAACACTGAAGCTTTCTTT.

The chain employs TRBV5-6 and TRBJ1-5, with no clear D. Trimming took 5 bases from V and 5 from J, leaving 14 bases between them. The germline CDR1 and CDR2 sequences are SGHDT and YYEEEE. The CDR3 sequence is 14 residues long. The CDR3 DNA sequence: TGTGCCAGCAGTCTGGGCAGCATATATCAGCCCCAGCATTTT. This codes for CASSLGSIYQPQHF.

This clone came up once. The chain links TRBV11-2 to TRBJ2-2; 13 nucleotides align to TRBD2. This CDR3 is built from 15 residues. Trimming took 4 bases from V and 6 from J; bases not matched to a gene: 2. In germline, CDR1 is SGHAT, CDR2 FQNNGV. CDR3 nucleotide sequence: TGTGCCAGCAGCTCACTAGCGGGGGGGGCCGGGGAGCTGTTTTTT. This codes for CASSSLAGGAGELFF.

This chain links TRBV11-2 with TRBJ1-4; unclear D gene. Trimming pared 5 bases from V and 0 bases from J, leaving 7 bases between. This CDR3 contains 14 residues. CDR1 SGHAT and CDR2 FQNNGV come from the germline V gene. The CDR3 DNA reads TGTGCCAGCAGCCCAATTGCAACTAATGAAAAACTGTTTTTT. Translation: CASSPIATNEKLFF.

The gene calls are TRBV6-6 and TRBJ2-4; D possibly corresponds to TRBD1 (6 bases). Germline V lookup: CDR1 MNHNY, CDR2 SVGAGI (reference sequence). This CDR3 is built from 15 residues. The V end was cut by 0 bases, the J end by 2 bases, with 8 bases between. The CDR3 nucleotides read TGTGCCAGCAGTTACTCGGGGGCAACCAAAAACATTCAGTACTTC. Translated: CASSYSGATKNIQYF.

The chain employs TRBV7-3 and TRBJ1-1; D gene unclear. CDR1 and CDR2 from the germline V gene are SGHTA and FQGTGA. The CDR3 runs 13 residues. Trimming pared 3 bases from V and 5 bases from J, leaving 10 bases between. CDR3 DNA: TGTGCCAGCAGCTTCGGTACCGGGACTGAAGCTTTCTTT. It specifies CASSFGTGTEAFF.